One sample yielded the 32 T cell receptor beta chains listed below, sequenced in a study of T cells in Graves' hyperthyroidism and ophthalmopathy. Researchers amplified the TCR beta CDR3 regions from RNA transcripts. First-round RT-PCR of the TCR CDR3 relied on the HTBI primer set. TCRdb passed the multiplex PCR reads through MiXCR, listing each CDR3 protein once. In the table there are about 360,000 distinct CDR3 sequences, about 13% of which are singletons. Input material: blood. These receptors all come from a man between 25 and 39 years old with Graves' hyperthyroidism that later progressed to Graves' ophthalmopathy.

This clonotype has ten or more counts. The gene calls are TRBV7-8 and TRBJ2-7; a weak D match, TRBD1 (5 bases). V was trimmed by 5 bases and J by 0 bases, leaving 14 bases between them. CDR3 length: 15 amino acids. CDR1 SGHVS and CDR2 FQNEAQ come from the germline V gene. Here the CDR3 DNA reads TGTGCCAGCAGCCCTTTACCGACAGTCTCCTACGAGCAGTACTTC. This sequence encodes CASSPLPTVSYEQYF. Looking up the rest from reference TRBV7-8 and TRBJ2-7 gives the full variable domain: GAGVSQSPRYKVAKRGQDVALRCDPISGHVSLFWYQQALGQGPEFLTYFQNEAQLDKSGLPSDRFFAERPEGSVSTLKIQRTQQEDSAVYLCASSPLPTVSYEQYFGPGTRLTVT.

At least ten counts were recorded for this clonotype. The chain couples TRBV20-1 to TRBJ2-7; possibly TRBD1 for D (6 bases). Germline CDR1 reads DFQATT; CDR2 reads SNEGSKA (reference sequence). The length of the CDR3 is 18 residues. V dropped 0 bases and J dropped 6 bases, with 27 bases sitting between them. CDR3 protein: CSARDRYDRTLVSAEQYF. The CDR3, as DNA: TGCAGTGCTAGAGATAGATACGACAGGACCTTAGTATCGGCCGAGCAGTACTTC.

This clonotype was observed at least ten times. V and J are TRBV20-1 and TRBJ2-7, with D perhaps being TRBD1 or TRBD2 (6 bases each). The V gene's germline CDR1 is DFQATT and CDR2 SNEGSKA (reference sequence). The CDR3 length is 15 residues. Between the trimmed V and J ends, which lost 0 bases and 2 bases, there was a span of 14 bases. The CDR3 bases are TGCAGTGCTAGAGATTGGGCAGGGGAGGCCTACGAGCAGTACTTC. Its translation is CSARDWAGEAYEQYF.

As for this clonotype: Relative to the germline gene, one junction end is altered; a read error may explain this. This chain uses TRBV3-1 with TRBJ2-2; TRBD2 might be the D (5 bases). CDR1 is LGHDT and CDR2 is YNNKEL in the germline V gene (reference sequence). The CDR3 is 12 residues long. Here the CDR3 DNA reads TGTGCCAGCAGCCAGACAACCGGGGAGCTGCTTTTT. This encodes CASSQTTGELLF.

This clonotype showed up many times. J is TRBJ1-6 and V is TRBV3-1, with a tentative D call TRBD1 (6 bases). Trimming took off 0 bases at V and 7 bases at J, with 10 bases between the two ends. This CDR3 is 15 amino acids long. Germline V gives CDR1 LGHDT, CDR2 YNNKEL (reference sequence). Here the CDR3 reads CASSQEIQGNSPLHF. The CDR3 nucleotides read TGTGCCAGCAGCCAAGAAATCCAGGGGAATTCACCCCTCCACTTT.

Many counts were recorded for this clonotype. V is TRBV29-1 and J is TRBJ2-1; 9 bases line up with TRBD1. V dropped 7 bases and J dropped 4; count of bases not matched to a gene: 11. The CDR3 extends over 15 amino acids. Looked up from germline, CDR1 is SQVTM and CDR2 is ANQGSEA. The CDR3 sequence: CSANFRDRVYNEQFF. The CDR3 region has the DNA TGCAGCGCTAACTTCCGGGACAGGGTGTACAATGAGCAGTTCTTC.

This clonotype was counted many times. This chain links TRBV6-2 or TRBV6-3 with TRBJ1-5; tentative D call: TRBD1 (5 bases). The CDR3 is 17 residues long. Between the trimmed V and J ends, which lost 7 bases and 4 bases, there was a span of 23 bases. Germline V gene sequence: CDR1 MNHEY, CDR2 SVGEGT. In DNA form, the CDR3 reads TGTGCCAGCACCCTAGGAGGGTTCCTGACAGAGAATCAGCCCCAGCATTTT. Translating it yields CASTLGGFLTENQPQHF.

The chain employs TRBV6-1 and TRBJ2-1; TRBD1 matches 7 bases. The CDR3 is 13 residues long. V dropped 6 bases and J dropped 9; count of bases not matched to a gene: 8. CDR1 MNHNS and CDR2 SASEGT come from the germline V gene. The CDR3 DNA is TGTGCCAGCAGGGCTGGGACAGCCGGTGAGCAGTTCTTC. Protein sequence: CASRAGTAGEQFF.

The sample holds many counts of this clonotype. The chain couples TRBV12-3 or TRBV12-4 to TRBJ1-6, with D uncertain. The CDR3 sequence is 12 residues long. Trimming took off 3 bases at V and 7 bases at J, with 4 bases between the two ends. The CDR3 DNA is TGTGCCAGCAGTTTCTGGAATTCACCCCTCCACTTT. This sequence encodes CASSFWNSPLHF.

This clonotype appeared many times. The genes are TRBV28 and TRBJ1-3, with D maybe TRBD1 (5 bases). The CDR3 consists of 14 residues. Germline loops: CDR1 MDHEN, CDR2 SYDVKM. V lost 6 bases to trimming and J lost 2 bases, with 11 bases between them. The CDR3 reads CASRPGTAGNTIYF. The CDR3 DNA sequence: TGTGCCAGCAGACCCGGGACCGCTGGAAACACCATATATTTT.

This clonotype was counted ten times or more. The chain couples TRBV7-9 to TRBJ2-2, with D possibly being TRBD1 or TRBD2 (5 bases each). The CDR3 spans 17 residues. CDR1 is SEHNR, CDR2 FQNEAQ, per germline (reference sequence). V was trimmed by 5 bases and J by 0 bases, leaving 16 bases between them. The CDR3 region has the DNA TGTGCCAGCAGCCCGGGGCCCTCCTGGGCGAACACCGGGGAGCTGTTTTTT. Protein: CASSPGPSWANTGELFF.

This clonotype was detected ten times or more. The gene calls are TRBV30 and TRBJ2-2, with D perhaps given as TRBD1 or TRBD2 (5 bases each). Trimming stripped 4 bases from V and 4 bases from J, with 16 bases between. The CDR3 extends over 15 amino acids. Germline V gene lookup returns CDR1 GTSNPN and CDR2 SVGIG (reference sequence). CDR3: CAWTSTVRGTGELFF. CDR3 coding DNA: TGTGCCTGGACTTCGACAGTACGGGGCACCGGGGAGCTGTTTTTT.

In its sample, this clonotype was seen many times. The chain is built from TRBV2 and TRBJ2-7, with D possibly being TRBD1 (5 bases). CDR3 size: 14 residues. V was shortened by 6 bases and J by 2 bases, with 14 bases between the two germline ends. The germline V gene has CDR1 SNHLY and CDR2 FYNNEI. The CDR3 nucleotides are TGTGCCAGCAGGAACAAGGGGCTTGCCTACGAGCAGTACTTC. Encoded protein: CASRNKGLAYEQYF. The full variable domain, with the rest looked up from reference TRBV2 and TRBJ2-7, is EPEVTQTPSHQVTQMGQEVILRCVPISNHLYFYWYRQILGQKVEFLVSFYNNEISEKSEIFDDQFSVERPDGSNFTLKIRSTKLEDSAMYFCASRNKGLAYEQYFGPGTRLTVT.

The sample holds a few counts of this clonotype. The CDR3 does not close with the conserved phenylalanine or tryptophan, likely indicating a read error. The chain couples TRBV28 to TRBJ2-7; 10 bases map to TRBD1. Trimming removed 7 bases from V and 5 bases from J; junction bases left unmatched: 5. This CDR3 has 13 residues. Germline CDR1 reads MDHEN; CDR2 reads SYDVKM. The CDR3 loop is CASTWTGGNEQYL. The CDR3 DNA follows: TGTGCCAGCACTTGGACAGGGGGAAACGAGCAGTACCTC.

The CDR3 bases are TGTGCCAGCAGCTTAGCGAGTGGGGTCCCTAACTATGGCTACACCTTC. Amino acids: CASSLASGVPNYGYTF. J is TRBJ1-2 and V is TRBV7-9; D gene unclear. The germline CDR1 and CDR2 sequences are SEHNR and FQNEAQ (reference sequence). Trimming pared 0 bases from V and 0 bases from J, leaving 11 bases between. The CDR3 is 16 residues long.

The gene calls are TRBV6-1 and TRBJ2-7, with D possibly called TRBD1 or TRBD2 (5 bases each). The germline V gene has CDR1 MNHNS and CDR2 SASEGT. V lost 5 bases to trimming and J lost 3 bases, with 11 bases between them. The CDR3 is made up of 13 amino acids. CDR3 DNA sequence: TGTGCCAGCAGTACCGGGACCTACTACGAGCAGTACTTC. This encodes CASSTGTYYEQYF.

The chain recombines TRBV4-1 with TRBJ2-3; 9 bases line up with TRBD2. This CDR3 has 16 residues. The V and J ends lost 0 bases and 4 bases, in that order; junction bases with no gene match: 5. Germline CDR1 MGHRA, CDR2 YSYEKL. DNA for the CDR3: TGCGCCAGCAGCCAAGATCCGGCTAGCGGGGCAGATACGCAGTATTTT. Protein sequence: CASSQDPASGADTQYF.

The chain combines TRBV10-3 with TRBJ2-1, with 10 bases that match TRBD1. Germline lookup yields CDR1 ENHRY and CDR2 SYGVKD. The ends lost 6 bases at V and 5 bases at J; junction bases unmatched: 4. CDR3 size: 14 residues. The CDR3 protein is CAIRSGTGDNEQFF. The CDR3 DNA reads TGTGCCATCAGATCCGGGACAGGGGACAATGAGCAGTTCTTC.

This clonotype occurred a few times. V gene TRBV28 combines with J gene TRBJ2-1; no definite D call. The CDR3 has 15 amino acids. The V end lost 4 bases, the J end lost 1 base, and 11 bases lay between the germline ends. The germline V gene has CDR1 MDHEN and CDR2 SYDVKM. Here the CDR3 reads CASSWTLLSYNEQFF. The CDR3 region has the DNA TGTGCCAGCAGTTGGACCCTCTTATCCTACAATGAGCAGTTCTTC.

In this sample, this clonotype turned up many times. DNA for the CDR3: TGCGCCAGCAGCTGGGGGGACAGGGACTACACTGAAGCTTTCTTT. This translates into CASSWGDRDYTEAFF. J is TRBJ1-1 and V is TRBV5-1; 9 bases line up with TRBD1. The CDR3 totals 15 residues. Germline V CDR1 and CDR2: SGHRS, YFSETQ. V trimming: 3 bases; J trimming: 3 bases; junction bases outside the gene matches: 6. Filled out from reference TRBV5-1 and TRBJ1-1, the complete variable domain reads KAGVTQTPRYLIKTRGQQVTLSCSPISGHRSVSWYQQTPGQGLQFLFEYFSETQRNKGNFPGRFSGRQFSNSRSEMNVSTLELGDSALYLCASSWGDRDYTEAFFGQGTRLTVV.

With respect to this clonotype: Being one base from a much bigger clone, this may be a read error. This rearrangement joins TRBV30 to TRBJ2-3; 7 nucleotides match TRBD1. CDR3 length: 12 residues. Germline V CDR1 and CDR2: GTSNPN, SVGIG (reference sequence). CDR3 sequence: CAWSEGTDRQYF. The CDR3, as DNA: TGTGCCTGGTCCGAGGGGACAGATAGGCAGTATTTT.

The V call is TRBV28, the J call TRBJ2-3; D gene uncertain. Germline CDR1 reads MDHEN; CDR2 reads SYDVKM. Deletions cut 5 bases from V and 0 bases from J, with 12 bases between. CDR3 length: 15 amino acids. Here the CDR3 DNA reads TGTGCCAGCAGTGCATCCATGGGGAGCACAGATACGCAGTATTTT. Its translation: CASSASMGSTDTQYF.

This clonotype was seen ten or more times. Written as DNA, the CDR3 is TGTGCCAGCAGCTTAACCTATACGCAGTATTTT. Translation: CASSLTYTQYF. The chain has TRBV13 and TRBJ2-3; D remains unclear. Germline assignment: CDR1 PRHDT and CDR2 FYEKMQ (reference sequence). The CDR3 sequence is 11 residues long. Deletions cut 2 bases from V and 7 bases from J, with 4 bases between. The variable domain in full, completed from reference TRBV13 and TRBJ2-3, reads AAGVIQSPRHLIKEKRETATLKCYPIPRHDTVYWYQQGPGQDPQFLISFYEKMQSDKGSIPDRFSAQQFSDYHSELNMSSLELGDSALYFCASSLTYTQYFGPGTRLTVL.

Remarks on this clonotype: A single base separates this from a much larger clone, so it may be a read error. Here the CDR3 reads CASSLAGTEQFF. CDR3 DNA: TGTGCCAGCAGTTTAGCGGGGACTGAGCAGTTCTTC. The chain has TRBV27 and TRBJ2-1; D possibly corresponds to TRBD2 (6 bases). CDR3 size: 12 residues. In germline, CDR1 is MNHEY, CDR2 SMNVEV (reference sequence). Trimming removed 2 bases from V and 9 bases from J, with 8 bases in between.

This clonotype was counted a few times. CDR3 sequence reads: CASSLVQGGNSPLHF. The CDR3 coding sequence is TGCGCCAGCAGCTTGGTACAGGGGGGTAATTCACCCCTCCACTTT. The genes are TRBV5-1 and TRBJ1-6, with 8 bases aligning to TRBD1. V shed 0 bases, J shed 6 bases, and the junction held 2 bases outside the gene matches. The CDR3 is 15 amino acids. The germline V gene encodes CDR1 SGHRS and CDR2 YFSETQ.

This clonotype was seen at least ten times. The CDR3 bases are TGTGCCAGCAGCGCTAGGGACACTGAAGCTTTCTTT. Amino acid sequence: CASSARDTEAFF. The rearrangement uses TRBV28 and TRBJ1-1; D is unresolved. CDR3 length: 12 residues. Trimming cost V 6 bases and J 3 bases, with 8 bases left between them. The germline gives CDR1 MDHEN, CDR2 SYDVKM.

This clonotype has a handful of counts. CDR3 DNA: TGTGCCAGCAGCTTAGTTGGCCAGGGGGGGGAACAAGAGACCCAGTACTTC. This sequence encodes CASSLVGQGGEQETQYF. This chain connects TRBV7-9 to TRBJ2-5; the D gene could be TRBD1 or TRBD2 (7 bases each). The V end lost 1 base, the J end lost 2 bases, and 17 bases lay between the germline ends. CDR1 and CDR2 (germline): SEHNR, FQNEAQ (reference sequence). The CDR3 extends over 17 amino acids.

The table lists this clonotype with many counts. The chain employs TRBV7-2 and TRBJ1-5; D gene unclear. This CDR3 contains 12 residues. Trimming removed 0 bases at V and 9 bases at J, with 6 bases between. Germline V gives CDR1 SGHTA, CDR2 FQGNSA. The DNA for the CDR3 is TGTGCCAGCAGCTTAGCCGGTCTGCCCCAGCATTTT. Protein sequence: CASSLAGLPQHF.

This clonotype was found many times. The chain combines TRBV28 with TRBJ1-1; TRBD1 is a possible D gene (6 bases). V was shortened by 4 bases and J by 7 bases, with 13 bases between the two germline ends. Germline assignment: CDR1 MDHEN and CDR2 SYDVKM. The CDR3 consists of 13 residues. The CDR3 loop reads CASSSTGRLEAFF. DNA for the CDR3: TGTGCCAGCAGTTCGACAGGAAGGCTTGAAGCTTTCTTT.

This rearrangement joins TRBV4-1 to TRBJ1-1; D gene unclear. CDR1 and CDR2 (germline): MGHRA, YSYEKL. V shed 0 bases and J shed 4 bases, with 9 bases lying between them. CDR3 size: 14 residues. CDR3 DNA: TGCGCCAGCAGCCAAGAATACGTTCCCACTGAAGCTTTCTTT. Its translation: CASSQEYVPTEAFF.

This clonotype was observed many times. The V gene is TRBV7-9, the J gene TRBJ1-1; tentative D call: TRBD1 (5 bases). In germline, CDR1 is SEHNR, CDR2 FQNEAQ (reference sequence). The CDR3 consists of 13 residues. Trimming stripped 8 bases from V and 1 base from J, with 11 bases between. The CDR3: CASVGGGNTEAFF. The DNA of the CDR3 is TGTGCCAGCGTTGGGGGGGGGAACACTGAAGCTTTCTTT.

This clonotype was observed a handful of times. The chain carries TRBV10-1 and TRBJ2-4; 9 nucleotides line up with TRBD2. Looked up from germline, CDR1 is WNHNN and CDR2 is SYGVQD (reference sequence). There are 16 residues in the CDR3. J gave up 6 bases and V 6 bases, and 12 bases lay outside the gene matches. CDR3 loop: CASSPSAGGPGNIQYF. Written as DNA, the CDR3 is TGCGCCAGCAGCCCTTCGGCGGGGGGGCCTGGAAACATTCAGTACTTC.